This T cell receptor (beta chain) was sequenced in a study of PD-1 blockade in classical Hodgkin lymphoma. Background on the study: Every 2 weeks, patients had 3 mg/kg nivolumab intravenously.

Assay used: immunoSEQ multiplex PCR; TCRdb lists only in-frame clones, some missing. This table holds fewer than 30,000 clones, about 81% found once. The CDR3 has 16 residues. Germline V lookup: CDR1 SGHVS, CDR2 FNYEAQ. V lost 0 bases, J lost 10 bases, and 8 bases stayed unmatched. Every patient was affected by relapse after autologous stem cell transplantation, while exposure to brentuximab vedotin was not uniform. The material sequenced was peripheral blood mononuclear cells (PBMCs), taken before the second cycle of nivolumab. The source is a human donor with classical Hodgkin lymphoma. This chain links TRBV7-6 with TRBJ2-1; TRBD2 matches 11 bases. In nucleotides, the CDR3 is TGTGCCAGCAGCTTAGCGCTTAGCGGGGGGGCCCGGGAGCAGTTCTTC. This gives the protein CASSLALSGGAREQFF. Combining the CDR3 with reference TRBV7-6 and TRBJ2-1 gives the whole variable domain GAGVSQSPRYKVTKRGQDVALRCDPISGHVSLYWYRQALGQGPEFLTYFNYEAQQDKSGLPNDRFSAERPEGSISTLTIQRTEQRDSAMYRCASSLALSGGAREQFFGPGTRLTVL.